These 17 T cell receptor beta chains came from one sample sequenced in a study of regulatory T cells in long-lasting Graves disease. The sample's time point: persistent/refractory GD, antithyroid drugs over 5 years with positive TRAb. RNA from PBMCs was the source of the TCR library. Investigators prepared the TCR beta libraries by applying iRepertoire HTBI primers and Arm-PCR of CDR3 regions. TCRdb re-called the multiplex PCR reads through MiXCR, storing one row per CDR3 protein. The sample records some 450,000 distinct CDR3 sequences, about 25% being singletons. The sequencing here drew on peripheral blood mononuclear cells (PBMCs), taken when the disease was refractory, from a patient treated with antithyroid drugs. These receptors all come from a female donor with Graves disease.

This clonotype appeared many times. This chain links TRBV6-5 with TRBJ2-7; 7 nucleotides line up with TRBD1. The CDR3 contains 17 residues. Germline CDR1 reads MNHEY; CDR2 reads SVGAGI. V lost 2 bases and J lost 2; bases outside the gene matches: 12. CDR3 in amino acids: CASSYRGRTPSTYEQYF. The CDR3 DNA follows: TGTGCCAGCAGTTACAGGGGGCGCACCCCTTCAACCTACGAGCAGTACTTC.

This clonotype occurred many times. This chain links TRBV12-3 or TRBV12-4 with TRBJ1-2; 8 bases map to TRBD1. The CDR3 is made up of 16 amino acids. V dropped 4 bases and J dropped 6; count of bases not matched to a gene: 13. The CDR3 region has the DNA TGTGCCAGCAGTTCTCTCTGGGGACAGGTAGAGAATGGCTACACCTTC. Translation: CASSSLWGQVENGYTF.

This rearrangement joins TRBV19 to TRBJ2-2; D remains ambiguous. Germline V gene sequence: CDR1 LNHDA, CDR2 SQIVND (reference sequence). With 7 bases removed from V and 4 bases from J, the gap between germline ends came to 16 bases. The length of the CDR3 is 15 residues. This CDR3 is CASTQKARATGELFF. The CDR3 DNA reads as TGTGCCAGTACCCAAAAGGCAAGGGCCACCGGGGAGCTGTTTTTT.

The CDR3 region has the DNA TGTGCCAGCAGCCTGTTCTGGGAGAACACCGGGGAGCTGTTTTTT. It specifies CASSLFWENTGELFF. The J gene is TRBJ2-2, the V gene TRBV11-2; D is unresolved. V was clipped by 5 bases and J by 1 base, with 11 bases between them. The germline V gene has CDR1 SGHAT and CDR2 FQNNGV. The CDR3 runs to 15 residues.

The chain joins TRBV3-1 to TRBJ1-1; D possibly corresponds to TRBD1 (5 bases). CDR1 is LGHDT, CDR2 YNNKEL, per germline (reference sequence). The CDR3 contains 14 residues. V dropped 2 bases and J dropped 7 bases, with 14 bases sitting between them. CDR3 loop: CASSQTVGGNEAFF. CDR3 in DNA: TGTGCCAGCAGCCAAACTGTCGGGGGGAATGAAGCTTTCTTT. Together with reference TRBV3-1 and TRBJ1-1, the CDR3 gives the full variable domain: DTAVSQTPKYLVTQMGNDKSIKCEQNLGHDTMYWYKQDSKKFLKIMFSYNNKELIINETVPNRFSPKSPDKAHLNLHINSLELGDSAVYFCASSQTVGGNEAFFGQGTRLTVV.

Many counts were recorded for this clonotype. This chain connects TRBV7-2 to TRBJ2-5, with TRBD2 as a possible D gene (7 bases). From germline, CDR1 is SGHTA and CDR2 FQGNSA. The CDR3 extends over 14 amino acids. V shed 1 base and J shed 3 bases, with 9 bases lying between them. Written as DNA, the CDR3 is TGTGCCAGCAGCTTAGAGGGGGGGAAAGAGACCCAGTACTTC. This translates into CASSLEGGKETQYF. The full variable domain, with the rest looked up from reference TRBV7-2 and TRBJ2-5, is GAGVSQSPSNKVTEKGKDVELRCDPISGHTALYWYRQSLGQGLEFLIYFQGNSAPDKSGLPSDRFSAERTGGSVSTLTIQRTQQEDSAVYLCASSLEGGKETQYFGPGTRLLVL.

This clonotype was seen at least ten times. The rearrangement links TRBV12-3 or TRBV12-4 to TRBJ1-5; D remains unclear. V was cut by 6 bases and J by 7 bases, with 13 bases left in between. The CDR3 extends over 13 amino acids. The CDR3 coding sequence is TGTGCCAGCAGCTTGGGTCCGGGACAGCCCCAGCATTTT. Its translation: CASSLGPGQPQHF.

This clonotype occurred once. This clone may be a read error of a much larger clone one base away. Since no conserved phenylalanine or tryptophan closes the CDR3, a read error is the likely cause. The chain carries TRBV24-1 and TRBJ1-2; D possibly corresponds to TRBD1 (5 bases). With 3 bases removed from V and 6 bases from J, the gap between germline ends came to 19 bases. CDR1 is KGHDR, CDR2 SFDVKD, per germline. CDR3 length equals 16 residues. Here the CDR3 reads CATSDLVLGQSNGYTL. The CDR3 DNA is TGTGCCACCAGTGATCTAGTTCTGGGGCAGTCAAATGGCTACACCCTC.

This clonotype appeared many times. V usage is TRBV2 and J usage is TRBJ2-2, with 10 positions matching TRBD2. CDR1 SNHLY and CDR2 FYNNEI come from the germline V gene. The J segment lost 1 base and the V segment lost 10 bases, leaving 3 bases of the junction unmatched. This CDR3 comprises 14 residues. CDR3 DNA: TGTGCCACCCGGACTAGCGGGAACACCGGGGAGCTGTTTTTT. It is translated as CATRTSGNTGELFF.

The rearrangement uses TRBV20-1 and TRBJ1-1; D gene ambiguous. Germline assignment: CDR1 DFQATT and CDR2 SNEGSKA (reference sequence). This CDR3 has 14 residues. Trimming pared 1 base from V and 0 bases from J, leaving 9 bases between. The CDR3 region has the DNA TGCAGTGCTAGAGTATCGGAATTGAACACTGAAGCTTTCTTT. Its protein is CSARVSELNTEAFF.

This clonotype was counted many times. The V call is TRBV2, the J call TRBJ1-3; perhaps TRBD1 as D (6 bases). CDR1 SNHLY and CDR2 FYNNEI come from the germline V gene. V was pared by 7 bases and J by 2 bases, with 15 bases between. The CDR3 contains 15 residues. The CDR3 DNA follows: TGTGCCAGCAAAGGTCTCGGGACAACTGGAAACACCATATATTTT. Residues: CASKGLGTTGNTIYF.

The CDR3, as DNA: TGCAGTGCTAGAGATCGGATTGGCAGGGTGCAAGAAAAACTGTTTTTT. Translating gives CSARDRIGRVQEKLFF. The gene calls are TRBV20-1 and TRBJ1-4, with a weak D call TRBD1 (5 bases). The CDR3 has 16 amino acids. Trimming stripped 0 bases from V and 8 bases from J, with 19 bases between. The germline gives CDR1 DFQATT, CDR2 SNEGSKA (reference sequence).

Concerning this clonotype itself: One end of the junction varies from germline; a read error may be responsible. The gene calls are TRBV5-1 and TRBJ1-1, with TRBD1 as a possible D gene (6 bases). CDR1 and CDR2 from the germline V gene are SGHRS and YFSETQ. The CDR3 has 12 amino acids. CDR3 coding DNA: TGCGCCAGCAGCTCAGGGGAGGCTGAAGCTTCCTTT. Encoded protein: CASSSGEAEASF.

The sample holds many counts of this clonotype. The chain uses TRBV28 and TRBJ2-7; 8 bases align to TRBD2. This CDR3 has 14 amino acids. The germline CDR1 and CDR2 sequences are MDHEN and SYDVKM. Germline trimming cut 8 bases from V and 3 bases from J; bases unmatched to any gene: 9. The CDR3 DNA sequence: TGTGCCAGCCGGGTAGCGGGACCTTTCTACGAGCAGTACTTC. Encoded protein: CASRVAGPFYEQYF.

As to this clonotype: A read error may be the cause here, since a much bigger clone is one base away. V is TRBV7-2 and J is TRBJ2-2; 8 bases are shared with TRBD2. Germline V gene lookup returns CDR1 SGHTA and CDR2 FQGNSA. Trimming cost V 6 bases and J 7 bases; bases outside gene matches: 13. The CDR3 is 16 amino acids. CDR3 loop: CASRTSSGSGIGELFF. For the CDR3, the DNA is TGTGCCAGCAGAACCTCGAGCGGGAGCGGCATCGGGGAGCTGTTTTTT.

This clonotype turned up a few times. This chain links TRBV6-1 with TRBJ1-1; D is uncertain. Trimming removed 1 base from V and 3 bases from J, with 9 bases in between. The CDR3 has 14 residues. The germline CDR1 and CDR2 sequences are MNHNS and SASEGT. In nucleotides, the CDR3 is TGTGCCAGCAGTGAAGGTCAGGCTCACACTGAAGCTTTCTTT. Encoded protein: CASSEGQAHTEAFF.

There are a few counts of this clonotype. The V and J genes are TRBV5-1 and TRBJ1-6; 8 bases agree with TRBD1. After removal of 4 bases from V and 5 bases from J, the junction contained 8 bases not matched to a gene. The CDR3 loop spans 16 amino acids. Germline V CDR1 and CDR2: SGHRS, YFSETQ. The CDR3, as DNA: TGCGCCAGCAGCCGTGGACAGGGTCCCAATAATTCACCCCTCCACTTT. Translation gives CASSRGQGPNNSPLHF.